This T cell receptor beta chain emerged from a study of T-cell memory formation after mild COVID-19. Study-wide findings and caveats: Day 15 to 85 contracting clones showed balanced CD4/CD8; day 15 to 37 expanders favored CD4+. For contracting clones, CD4+ ones sat mainly in CM and EM, CD8+ in EMRA.

As regards this clonotype: Its antigen is unknown.

The authors produced TCR alpha and TCR beta cDNA libraries with sample barcodes and UMIs by 5'RACE using constant-segment primers. TCRdb analysed the 5' RACE reads with MiXCR anew, one entry per CDR3 protein. This table holds fewer than 700,000 distinct CDR3 sequences, approximately 18% found once. J lost 2 bases, V lost 3 bases, and 8 bases had no gene match. This CDR3 spans 18 amino acids. CDR1 and CDR2 from the germline V gene are ENHRY and SYGVKD. Specimen: PBMCs or a T cell subset sorted from them (not recorded which). The TCR comes from an adult woman who had mild COVID-19 (a few samples of this study predate the infection). Cell type and time point are not known. This sequence joins TRBV10-3 and TRBJ1-6, with 9 positions matching TRBD1. The CDR3 region has the DNA TGTGCCATCAGTGATCCAACAGGGGGCGATCCCTATAATTCACCCCTCCACTTT. Protein product: CAISDPTGGDPYNSPLHF.